Listed here is a single TCR beta chain. This sample is part of a study of blood T cell repertoires in COVID-19. Overall study: Sources were T cells, B-cell-depleted T cells, or PBMCs; the material itself was cDNA or gDNA.

Germline V gives CDR1 MDHEN, CDR2 SYDVKM. Trimming stripped 5 bases from V and 7 bases from J, with 21 bases between. The CDR3 length is 15 residues. Per the original methods: Reference gene primer amplification yielded estimated nucleated cell counts. Measured with immunoSEQ multiplex PCR; TCRdb has only the in-frame clones, and not every one. D and trimming come from the DNA, and the V and J calls and clone size come from that table. The sample lists around 290,000 clones; around 87% were seen once. The receptor was isolated from a woman in her fifties or sixties who had recovered from COVID-19. The chain uses TRBV28 and TRBJ2-7; D remains unclear. Sequenced input: peripheral blood. The CDR3 reads CASSPSFPLRLEQYF. The CDR3, as DNA: TGTGCCAGCAGTCCCTCCTTCCCACTACGATTGGAGCAGTACTTC.